These T cell receptor beta chains were read from a single sample in a study of blood T cell repertoires in COVID-19. The data were produced by immunoSEQ multiplex PCR, yet TCRdb's version contains in-frame clones alone and is incomplete. The repertoire holds about 76,000 clones, with 65% to 90% as singletons. The sequenced material came from peripheral blood. All receptors derive from a human donor in a cohort sampled during active COVID-19. The CDR3 runs from the conserved cysteine through the conserved F or W. Fields, in order: CDR3 protein, CDR3 DNA, V gene, clone size, CDR3 length, J gene, D gene. D genes are given only for firm matches. The size entry is marked missing in some rows and otherwise reads once, few, many or a size class.

CASRPDAGGPLHF,TGCGCCAGCAGACCAGACGCGGGGGGACCCCTCCACTTT,TRBV4-1,-,13,TRBJ1-6,-
CASSPRDRATEQYF,TGCGCCAGCAGCCCGCGGGACAGGGCCACCGAGCAGTACTTC,TRBV4-1,once,14,TRBJ2-7,TRBD1
CASSVNADPIGYTF,TGTGCCAGCAGCGTTAATGCGGATCCTATTGGCTACACCTTC,TRBV9,once,14,TRBJ1-2,-
CASSYRDRGSLRDRNEQFF,TGTGCCAGCTCATACCGGGACAGGGGGTCCCTTAGGGACCGAAATGAGCAGTTCTTC,TRBV18,-,19,TRBJ2-1,TRBD1
CASSLSSSSGNTIYF,TGTGCCAGCAGCTTGTCATCCAGCTCTGGAAACACCATATATTTT,TRBV5-4,-,15,TRBJ1-3,-
CAIQGQPGFIGYTF,TGTGCCATTCAGGGTCAGCCCGGTTTCATAGGCTACACCTTC,TRBV7-9,-,14,TRBJ1-2,-
CASSHRGLTGGDEQYF,TGTGCCAGCAGCCATAGGGGCTTGACAGGGGGAGACGAGCAGTACTTC,TRBV7-9,-,16,TRBJ2-7,TRBD1
CASSFYLTENYGYTF,TGTGCCAGCAGCTTCTACCTGACGGAGAACTATGGCTACACCTTC,TRBV5-5,few,15,TRBJ1-2,-
CASSEGGQFF,TGTGCCAGCAGTGAAGGGGGCCAGTTCTTC,TRBV2,-,10,TRBJ2-1,-
CASSEGTRGYTF,TGTGCCAGCAGTGAAGGGACTCGGGGCTACACCTTC,TRBV2,-,12,TRBJ1-2,-
CATSRDLPAGGSPLHF,TGTGCCACCAGCAGAGATCTCCCGGCAGGGGGATCACCCCTCCACTTT,TRBV15,-,16,TRBJ1-6,TRBD1
CSSRTSGRGGGGELFF,TGCAGCTCCCGGACTAGCGGGAGGGGTGGTGGCGGGGAGCTGTTTTTT,TRBV29-1,-,16,TRBJ2-2,TRBD2
CASSDPSGQNTGELFF,TGCGCCAGCAGTGACCCTAGCGGGCAGAACACCGGGGAGCTGTTTTTT,TRBV10-1,-,16,TRBJ2-2,TRBD2
CSAGTGGSEQYF,TGCAGCGCAGGGACAGGGGGATCCGAGCAGTACTTC,TRBV29-1,few,12,TRBJ2-7,TRBD1
CASSVTQVGTEAFF,TGTGCCAGCAGCGTCACCCAGGTTGGCACTGAAGCTTTCTTT,TRBV9,-,14,TRBJ1-1,-
CASSLAGTGGAAGYTF,TGTGCCAGCAGCTTGGCCGGGACAGGGGGCGCGGCGGGCTACACCTTC,TRBV5-4,-,16,TRBJ1-2,TRBD1
CASSPGFGGNYEQYF,TGCGCCAGCAGCCCGGGGTTTGGGGGGAACTACGAGCAGTACTTC,TRBV5-1,-,15,TRBJ2-7,-
CASSLVGGGDEPQHF,TGCGCCAGCAGCTTGGTGGGGGGGGGAGATGAGCCCCAGCATTTT,TRBV5-1,-,15,TRBJ1-5,-
CASSESSLAGLSYEQYF,TGCGCCAGCAGTGAGTCGAGTTTAGCGGGGCTATCTTACGAGCAGTACTTC,TRBV10-2,-,17,TRBJ2-7,TRBD2
CASSQQGQGNSPLHF,TGCGCCAGCAGCCAGCAAGGACAGGGGAACTCACCCCTCCACTTT,TRBV5-1,-,15,TRBJ1-6,TRBD1
CASSEGRGYTEAFF,TGTGCCAGCAGTGAGGGGAGGGGGTATACTGAAGCTTTCTTT,TRBV2,few,14,TRBJ1-1,-
CASSVGGGRADEQFF,TGTGCCAGCAGCGTAGGTGGAGGGAGGGCCGATGAGCAGTTCTTC,TRBV9,-,15,TRBJ2-1,TRBD2
CASSPEGGAPYNEQFF,TGTGCCAGCAGCCCAGAGGGGGGGGCTCCCTACAATGAGCAGTTCTTC,TRBV7-2,-,16,TRBJ2-1,-
CAWTGGMNTEAFF,TGTGCCTGGACAGGGGGGATGAACACTGAAGCTTTCTTT,TRBV30,-,13,TRBJ1-1,TRBD1
CSVQYSQGLGGYTF,TGCAGCGTCCAATACTCACAGGGGCTGGGTGGCTACACCTTC,TRBV29-1,-,14,TRBJ1-2,TRBD1
CASSLGSYEQYF,TGTGCCAGCAGCTTAGGCAGCTACGAGCAGTACTTC,TRBV7-8,-,12,TRBJ2-7,-
CASSSLQRENEQFF,TGTGCCAGCAGCTCCCTCCAGCGGGAGAATGAGCAGTTCTTC,TRBV5-8,-,14,TRBJ2-1,TRBD2
CASKYSGGEYNEQFF,TGTGCCAGCAAGTATTCGGGGGGCGAGTACAATGAGCAGTTCTTC,TRBV6-5,-,15,TRBJ2-1,-
CATSGTGNNYGYTF,TGTGCCACTTCCGGGACAGGGAATAACTATGGCTACACCTTC,TRBV6-5,once,14,TRBJ1-2,TRBD1
CASSPLQGALGGQPQHF,TGTGCCAGCAGCCCGCTACAGGGGGCGTTAGGTGGTCAGCCCCAGCATTTT,TRBV7-2,-,17,TRBJ1-5,TRBD1
CASSPTLGALTGELFF,TGTGCCAGTAGCCCTACCTTAGGGGCATTGACCGGGGAGCTGTTTTTT,TRBV19,-,16,TRBJ2-2,-
CASSVGPGGAGGPPLGEQFF,TGTGCCAGCAGCGTAGGCCCCGGGGGAGCGGGAGGGCCCCCATTAGGTGAGCAGTTCTTC,TRBV9,-,20,TRBJ2-1,TRBD2
CASSRDRGTYGYTF,TGTGCCAGCAGTAGGGACAGGGGGACCTATGGCTACACCTTC,TRBV6-4,-,14,TRBJ1-2,TRBD1
CSTLGGTVYGYTF,TGCAGCACATTAGGGGGTACTGTCTATGGCTACACCTTC,TRBV29-1,few,13,TRBJ1-2,-
CAWSGGGNYNEQFF,TGTGCCTGGAGTGGGGGGGGAAACTACAATGAGCAGTTCTTC,TRBV30,-,14,TRBJ2-1,TRBD2
CASSLKWDRGRTDTQYF,TGCGCCAGCAGCTTAAAGTGGGACAGGGGGCGCACAGATACGCAGTATTTT,TRBV5-1,-,17,TRBJ2-3,TRBD1
CATNRGREKLFF,TGTGCCACTAACAGGGGGCGGGAAAAACTGTTTTTT,TRBV2,-,12,TRBJ1-4,TRBD1
CASSHTSRYEQFF,TGTGCCAGCAGCCATACAAGCAGGTATGAGCAGTTCTTC,TRBV7-2,once,13,TRBJ2-1,-
CASSLDNRNTEAFF,TGTGCCAGCAGCTTGGACAACAGGAACACTGAAGCTTTCTTT,TRBV7-8,few,14,TRBJ1-1,-
CASNPYGSAFF,TGTGCCAGCAACCCTTACGGGTCCGCTTTCTTT,TRBV9,-,11,TRBJ1-1,-
CASSPGTGGPPQHF,TGTGCCAGCTCACCCGGGACAGGGGGCCCGCCCCAGCATTTT,TRBV18,-,14,TRBJ1-5,TRBD1
CASKEQGPSYEQYF,TGTGCCAGCAAAGAACAGGGCCCTTCCTACGAGCAGTACTTC,TRBV5-4,-,14,TRBJ2-7,-
CASSLRGTDAYEQYF,TGTGCCAGCAGTCTCAGGGGGACCGACGCCTACGAGCAGTACTTC,TRBV27,-,15,TRBJ2-7,TRBD1
CASSLHGVQETQYF,TGTGCCAGCAGTTTACACGGGGTCCAAGAGACCCAGTACTTC,TRBV28,once,14,TRBJ2-5,-
CASSTQTGWGQGGYTF,TGTGCCAGCAGCACGCAAACGGGCTGGGGACAGGGCGGCTACACCTTC,TRBV7-9,-,16,TRBJ1-2,TRBD1
CASSEGTGEGEAFF,TGTGCCAGCTCTGAGGGGACAGGGGAGGGTGAAGCTTTCTTT,TRBV18,-,14,TRBJ1-1,TRBD1
CASSPGTGTDGELFF,TGCGCCAGCAGCCCCGGGACAGGGACGGACGGGGAGCTGTTTTTT,TRBV4-3,few,15,TRBJ2-2,TRBD1
CASSDGLAVYNEQFF,TGTGCCAGCAGTGACGGACTAGCGGTTTACAATGAGCAGTTCTTC,TRBV6-1,once,15,TRBJ2-1,TRBD2
CASSSLTGTGIGDTQYF,TGTGCCAGCAGTTCGCTTACCGGGACAGGGATAGGGGATACGCAGTATTTT,TRBV27,-,17,TRBJ2-3,TRBD1
CASSRDRGAWNEQFF,TGTGCCAGCAGCCGGGACAGGGGGGCATGGAATGAGCAGTTCTTC,TRBV5-4,once,15,TRBJ2-1,TRBD1
CSVEGPAGSSYEQYF,TGCAGCGTCGAGGGTCCAGCGGGGAGCTCCTACGAGCAGTACTTC,TRBV29-1,-,15,TRBJ2-7,TRBD2
CASSLYGTPGNTIYF,TGTGCCAGCAGCTTATACGGGACACCTGGAAACACCATATATTTT,TRBV11-3,-,15,TRBJ1-3,-
CASSSGVRKTQYF,TGTGCCAGCAGCTCCGGGGTGAGGAAGACCCAGTACTTC,TRBV27,once,13,TRBJ2-5,-
CASSIGSGAQPQHF,TGTGCCAGTAGTATCGGTTCGGGAGCTCAGCCCCAGCATTTT,TRBV19,-,14,TRBJ1-5,-
CASSPDITQPEKLFF,TGTGCCAGCTCACCCGACATAACCCAACCCGAAAAACTGTTTTTT,TRBV18,-,15,TRBJ1-4,-
CASRPTGAGELFF,TGTGCCAGCAGACCAACAGGGGCCGGGGAGCTGTTTTTT,TRBV7-9,-,13,TRBJ2-2,TRBD1
CSAGPGQQYF,TGCAGCGCCGGACCGGGACAGCAGTATTTT,TRBV29-1,-,10,TRBJ2-3,-
CASSPGTGAFGYTF,TGTGCCAGCTCACCCGGGACAGGGGCGTTTGGCTACACCTTC,TRBV18,-,14,TRBJ1-2,TRBD1
CASKNRVLTNEKLFF,TGTGCCAGCAAAAACAGGGTACTGACTAATGAAAAACTGTTTTTT,TRBV19,-,15,TRBJ1-4,-
CASSGDRTGDGYTF,TGTGCCAGCAGTGGAGACAGGACAGGGGACGGCTACACCTTC,TRBV2,-,14,TRBJ1-2,TRBD1